Only a few counts were recorded for the clone carrying this T cell receptor beta chain. The data are from a study of blood T cell repertoires in COVID-19. The data were produced by immunoSEQ multiplex PCR, yet TCRdb's version contains in-frame clones alone and is incomplete. The profile shows roughly 200,000 clones, 81% of them singletons. V shed 2 bases, J shed 2 bases, and the junction held 4 bases outside the gene matches. The CDR3 loop spans 15 amino acids. From germline, CDR1 is MNHNY and CDR2 SVGAGI (reference sequence). The J gene is TRBJ2-3, the V gene TRBV6-6; 7 positions agree with TRBD2. The receptor was derived from a woman of 80 years or more with acute or convalescent COVID-19. Sequences were obtained from peripheral blood. The CDR3 DNA sequence: TGTGCCAGCAGTTACAATGGACTAGTCACAGATACGCAGTATTTT. Its protein product is CASSYNGLVTDTQYF.